Each of the 26 T cell receptor beta chains below was sequenced from the same sample in a study of somatic mutations in cytotoxic T cells in rheumatoid arthritis. Here immunoSEQ multiplex PCR was the method, and the copy in TCRdb shows in-frame clones only, minus some. The sample consists of 15,000 to 20,000 clones, about three quarters of them appearing once. Sequencing was done on a sample of CD8+ T cells sorted from blood. These receptors were collected from an adult with rheumatoid arthritis.

The chain carries TRBV11-2 and TRBJ1-1; D ambiguous. Trimming cost V 4 bases and J 4 bases, with 13 bases left between them. The V gene's germline CDR1 is SGHAT and CDR2 FQNNGV. CDR3 length: 14 amino acids. The CDR3 region is CASSSPARGTEAFF. For the CDR3, the DNA is TGTGCCAGCAGCTCCCCCGCTCGAGGCACTGAAGCTTTCTTT.

With regard to this clone: At one of its ends the junction is not consistent with the germline gene, which may arise from a read error. This chain joins TRBV6-1 and TRBJ1-5, with D possibly matching TRBD1 (6 bases). CDR3 size: 15 residues. The germline CDR1 and CDR2 sequences are MNHNS and SASEGT. The CDR3 DNA follows: TGTGCCAGCAGAGAAGGACAGTATAGCAATCAGCCCCAGCATTTT. Its protein product is CASREGQYSNQPQHF.

To note about this clone: The junction does not match germline at one end; this may be a read error. The chain links TRBV6-1 to TRBJ1-6; D uncertain. The CDR3 sequence is 12 residues long. The germline V gene encodes CDR1 MNHNS and CDR2 SASEGT. The CDR3 loop is CTSNTWGSPLHF. CDR3 DNA: TGTACCAGCAACACGTGGGGTTCACCCCTCCACTTT.

The chain links TRBV11-2 to TRBJ1-5, with D unresolved. The CDR3 runs 12 residues. Trimming cost V 5 bases and J 10 bases, with 12 bases left between them. Germline V CDR1 and CDR2: SGHAT, FQNNGV. The CDR3 DNA sequence: TGTGCCAGCAGCCAACCCGAGTCTCCCCAGCATTTT. Translating it yields CASSQPESPQHF.

This clone is a singleton in its sample. This chain links TRBV30 with TRBJ2-1; 7 nucleotides line up with TRBD1. The V gene's germline CDR1 is GTSNPN and CDR2 SVGIG (reference sequence). The CDR3 is 14 residues long. Trimming took 5 bases from V and 1 from J; bases not matched to a gene: 5. The CDR3 loop reads CAWVHRGSYNEQFF. CDR3 coding DNA: TGTGCCTGGGTTCACAGGGGATCCTACAATGAGCAGTTCTTC. Supplemented by reference TRBV30 and TRBJ2-1, the full variable domain reads SQTIHQWPATLVQPVGSPLSLECTVEGTSNPNLYWYRQAAGRGLQLLFYSVGIGQISSEVPQNLSASRPQDRQFILSSKKLLLSDSGFYLCAWVHRGSYNEQFFGPGTRLTVL.

The chain couples TRBV6-1 to TRBJ2-2; TRBD2 agrees at 9 bases. Germline trimming cut 2 bases from V and 5 bases from J; bases unmatched to any gene: 9. CDR1 is MNHNS, CDR2 SASEGT, per germline. The length of the CDR3 is 17 residues. CDR3 amino acids: CASSETRGGGRTGELFF. The CDR3 DNA reads TGTGCCAGCAGTGAAACTCGCGGGGGGGGACGGACCGGGGAGCTGTTTTTT.

The chain employs TRBV27 and TRBJ2-1; tentatively, D is TRBD2 (6 bases). This CDR3 region has 15 residues. Trimming pared 2 bases from V and 7 bases from J, leaving 15 bases between. In germline, CDR1 is MNHEY, CDR2 SMNVEV (reference sequence). This chain's CDR3 is CASSLGGTLINEQFF. The CDR3 DNA reads TGTGCCAGCAGTTTAGGGGGGACGCTGATAAATGAGCAGTTCTTC.

The chain joins TRBV7-8 to TRBJ1-2; 8 positions match TRBD1. With V trimmed by 6 bases and J by 1 base, 4 bases remained unmatched. The CDR3 is 14 residues long. Germline CDR1 reads SGHVS; CDR2 reads FQNEAQ. The chain's CDR3 is CASRGTGFNYGYTF. The CDR3 DNA reads TGTGCCAGCAGAGGGACAGGATTTAACTATGGCTACACCTTC.

The chain carries TRBV6-5 and TRBJ1-6; 8 positions agree with TRBD1. Germline CDR1 and CDR2: MNHEY and SVGAGI. The J segment lost 10 bases and the V segment lost 2 bases, leaving 4 bases of the junction unmatched. CDR3 size: 14 residues. The CDR3 coding sequence is TGTGCCAGCAGTTACCGACAGGGGTTCTCACCCCTCCACTTT. Its protein is CASSYRQGFSPLHF.

The chain links TRBV5-8 to TRBJ2-2, with D unclear. V was pared by 2 bases and J by 7 bases, with 12 bases between. The CDR3 runs 14 residues. Germline V gene lookup returns CDR1 SGHTS and CDR2 YDEGEE. Here the CDR3 reads CASSFVRFGGELFF. Here the CDR3 DNA reads TGTGCCAGCAGCTTCGTAAGGTTCGGCGGGGAGCTGTTTTTT. The full variable domain, its missing parts supplied by reference TRBV5-8 and TRBJ2-2, is EAGVTQSPTHLIKTRGQQATLRCSPISGHTSVYWYQQALGLGLQFLLWYDEGEERNRGNFPPRFSGRQFPNYSSELNVNALELEDSALYLCASSFVRFGGELFFGEGSRLTVL.

V and J are TRBV19 and TRBJ2-1, with TRBD1 as a possible D gene (5 bases). Trimming removed 5 bases from V and 3 bases from J, with 8 bases in between. Germline V gene data show CDR1 as LNHDA and CDR2 as SQIVND (reference sequence). This CDR3 is 13 amino acids long. As DNA, the CDR3 is TGTGCCAGTAGTCCCGACAGCTACAATGAGCAGTTCTTC. Its protein is CASSPDSYNEQFF.

This chain joins TRBV27 and TRBJ2-3; no firm D call. The V and J ends lost 3 bases and 5 bases respectively, with 6 bases between them. This CDR3 contains 12 residues. Germline loops: CDR1 MNHEY, CDR2 SMNVEV (reference sequence). DNA for the CDR3: TGTGCCAGCAGTTTTTGGGGAGATACGCAGTATTTT. Protein sequence: CASSFWGDTQYF.

The sample holds a few counts of this clone. V gene TRBV12-2 combines with J gene TRBJ2-7; the D call of TRBD1 is as the table states it, not checked on the DNA. TRBV12-2 has pseudogene status. The CDR3 covers 14 residues. Written as DNA, the CDR3 is TGTGCAAGTCGGGACAGGGCCTATAAATACGAGCAGTACTTC. Translating it yields CASRDRAYKYEQYF.

The chain combines TRBV4-2 with TRBJ1-2; 8 bases align to TRBD1. This CDR3 comprises 15 residues. After removal of 0 bases from V and 6 bases from J, the junction contained 6 bases not matched to a gene. Germline V CDR1 and CDR2: LGHNA, YNFKEQ. The chain's CDR3 is CASSQENGQGDGYTF. As DNA, the CDR3 is TGTGCCAGCAGCCAAGAAAACGGACAGGGTGATGGCTACACCTTC.

V usage is TRBV6-1 and J usage is TRBJ2-7, with D maybe TRBD1 (5 bases). The CDR3 contains 12 residues. V was clipped by 4 bases and J by 3 bases, with 7 bases between them. Germline CDR1 MNHNS, CDR2 SASEGT. The CDR3 loop reads CASSGQGYEQYF. DNA of the CDR3: TGTGCCAGCAGTGGGCAGGGCTACGAGCAGTACTTC.

The chain uses TRBV11-2 and TRBJ2-3; D may be TRBD2 (5 bases). The CDR3 loop spans 13 amino acids. With 5 bases removed from V and 1 base from J, the gap between germline ends came to 7 bases. CDR1 SGHAT and CDR2 FQNNGV come from the germline V gene. As DNA, the CDR3 is TGTGCCAGCAGCCCCGGGGGCACAGATACGCAGTATTTT. As protein: CASSPGGTDTQYF. The full variable domain, completed using reference TRBV11-2 and TRBJ2-3, is EAGVAQSPRYKIIEKRQSVAFWCNPISGHATLYWYQQILGQGPKLLIQFQNNGVVDDSQLPKDRFSAERLKGVDSTLKIQPAKLEDSAVYLCASSPGGTDTQYFGPGTRLTVL.

The V and J genes are TRBV5-5 and TRBJ2-1; 7 nucleotides match TRBD2. CDR3 length: 15 amino acids. V lost 0 bases, J lost 6 bases, and 6 bases stayed unmatched. Germline V lookup: CDR1 SGHKS, CDR2 YYEKEE (reference sequence). CDR3 amino acids: CASSLVPSGSNEQFF. The CDR3 coding sequence is TGTGCCAGCAGCTTGGTACCTAGCGGAAGCAATGAGCAGTTCTTC.

In this sample, this clone turned up a few times. The chain recombines TRBV6-5 with TRBJ1-6; no firm D call. This CDR3 has 15 residues. The germline gives CDR1 MNHEY, CDR2 SVGAGI. Trimming cost V 0 bases and J 6 bases, with 9 bases left between them. CDR3 residues: CASSYSPGGNSPLHF. The CDR3 coding sequence is TGTGCCAGCAGTTACTCCCCGGGCGGTAATTCACCCCTCCACTTT.

This sequence joins TRBV5-5 and TRBJ2-2; D gene uncertain. This CDR3 has 12 residues. V was shortened by 6 bases and J by 3 bases, with 6 bases between the two germline ends. The V gene's germline CDR1 is SGHKS and CDR2 YYEKEE (reference sequence). CDR3 nucleotides: TGTGCCAGCATCTTCTACACCGGGGAGCTGTTTTTT. Its translation: CASIFYTGELFF.

The chain recombines TRBV11-2 with TRBJ2-5; 9 bases fit TRBD2. The CDR3 sequence is 15 residues long. V lost 4 bases, J lost 1 base, and 4 bases stayed unmatched. From germline, CDR1 is SGHAT and CDR2 FQNNGV. The CDR3 DNA reads TGTGCCAGCAGCTCTAGCGGGGCCCCCCAAGAGACCCAGTACTTC. Residues: CASSSSGAPQETQYF.

This chain connects TRBV11-2 to TRBJ1-2, with D possibly TRBD1 on 6 matching bases. In germline, CDR1 is SGHAT, CDR2 FQNNGV. This CDR3 region has 15 residues. V lost 5 bases to trimming and J lost 2 bases, with 15 bases between them. The CDR3 loop is CASSPRGQGNYGYTF. The CDR3 nucleotides are TGTGCCAGCAGCCCCCGGGGGCAGGGGAACTATGGCTACACCTTC.

As concerns this clone: The missing conserved phenylalanine or tryptophan at the end of this CDR3 makes a read error likely. J is TRBJ2-7 and V is TRBV5-4, with 8 positions matching TRBD1. This CDR3 comprises 13 residues. After removal of 2 bases from V and 6 bases from J, the junction contained 4 bases not matched to a gene. Germline V gives CDR1 SGHNT, CDR2 YYREEE (reference sequence). CDR3 sequence (DNA): TGTGCCAGCAGCTTCTGGACAGGGAGCGAGCAGTACCTC. It codes for CASSFWTGSEQYL.

The chain uses TRBV5-6 and TRBJ1-2; D unclear. There are 14 residues in the CDR3. CDR1 and CDR2 from the germline V gene are SGHDT and YYEEEE. V was cut by 4 bases and J by 4 bases, with 14 bases left in between. The CDR3 loop is CASSPGTDFYGYTF. The CDR3 coding sequence is TGTGCCAGCAGCCCAGGAACAGATTTCTATGGCTACACCTTC.

V usage is TRBV19 and J usage is TRBJ2-3, with unresolved D. This CDR3 comprises 13 residues. Germline V gene sequence: CDR1 LNHDA, CDR2 SQIVND (reference sequence). Between the trimmed V and J ends, which lost 5 bases and 10 bases, there was a span of 16 bases. CDR3 protein: CASSSGTLGAQYF. The CDR3 DNA reads TGTGCCAGTAGTTCGGGCACGCTTGGAGCGCAGTATTTT. The variable domain in full, completed from reference TRBV19 and TRBJ2-3, reads DGGITQSPKYLFRKEGQNVTLSCEQNLNHDAMYWYRQDPGQGLRLIYYSQIVNDFQKGDIAEGYSVSREKKESFPLTVTSAQKNPTAFYLCASSSGTLGAQYFGPGTRLTVL.

The chain is built from TRBV10-3 and TRBJ1-1; tentatively, D is TRBD1 (6 bases). Trimming stripped 9 bases from V and 0 bases from J, with 14 bases between. The CDR3 loop spans 14 amino acids. Per the germline V gene, CDR1 is ENHRY and CDR2 is SYGVKD. The CDR3 reads CAIRGPNMNTEAFF. DNA of the CDR3: TGTGCCATTCGGGGGCCGAACATGAACACTGAAGCTTTCTTT.

This clone was counted once. The chain joins TRBV15 to TRBJ2-1; a possible D gene is TRBD1 (6 bases). Germline V gene lookup returns CDR1 LNHNV and CDR2 YYDKDF (reference sequence). The CDR3 sequence is 15 residues long. V lost 0 bases, J lost 6 bases, and 12 bases lay in between. The DNA for the CDR3 is TGTGCCACCAGCAGAGATTATACAGGGATCAATGAGCAGTTCTTC. Translation: CATSRDYTGINEQFF.